The 26 T cell receptor beta chains below come from one sample, sequenced in a study of T cells in localized non-small cell lung cancer. Libraries were prepared by immunoSEQ multiplex PCR; TCRdb keeps only in-frame clonotypes and omits some of them. Of about 39,000 clones detected, roughly 77% appear once; the ten largest clones hold about a third. Material: PBMCs, obtained before any cancer treatment. These receptors were collected from a woman aged 35 to 69 with stage II squamous cell lung carcinoma.

This clone occurred a few times. The CDR3 here is CASSQVAGVNTEAFF. As DNA, the CDR3 is TGCGCCAGCAGCCAAGTTGCAGGTGTGAACACTGAAGCTTTCTTT. The chain employs TRBV4-3 and TRBJ1-1; D unresolved. The germline V and J ends were trimmed by 1 base and 0 bases, with 9 bases remaining between them. The CDR3 extends over 15 amino acids. Germline loops: CDR1 LGHNA, CDR2 YSLEER.

J is TRBJ2-1 and V is TRBV7-8, with 7 bases that match TRBD2. Germline lookup yields CDR1 SGHVS and CDR2 FQNEAQ. V trimming: 6 bases; J trimming: 8 bases; junction bases outside the gene matches: 13. This CDR3 region has 15 residues. CDR3 amino acids: CASSRSGTNGYEQFF. CDR3 DNA: TGTGCCAGCAGTCGATCCGGGACTAATGGGTATGAGCAGTTCTTC.

J is TRBJ2-1 and V is TRBV5-4; TRBD2 aligns across 11 bases. The V segment lost 4 bases and the J segment 4 bases; nucleotides outside the gene matches: 4. This CDR3 comprises 15 residues. CDR1 and CDR2 from the germline V gene are SGHNT and YYREEE (reference sequence). As DNA, the CDR3 is TGTGCCAGCAGCCGTAGCGGGGGGGTATACAATGAGCAGTTCTTC. Encoded protein: CASSRSGGVYNEQFF.

The table lists this clone with a few counts. The chain employs TRBV7-2 and TRBJ2-7, with 11 bases aligning to TRBD2. The CDR3 runs to 15 residues. CDR1 and CDR2 (germline): SGHTA, FQGNSA. V dropped 1 base and J dropped 5; count of bases not matched to a gene: 4. In DNA form, the CDR3 reads TGTGCCAGCAGCTTAGTAGCGGGAGGGGGAAACGAGCAGTACTTC. Protein: CASSLVAGGGNEQYF.

This clone was detected once. J is TRBJ2-1 and V is TRBV4-3; possible D gene TRBD2, 5 bases. Trimming removed 0 bases from V and 3 bases from J, with 9 bases in between. Germline assignment: CDR1 LGHNA and CDR2 YSLEER. The CDR3 spans 15 residues. In DNA, the CDR3 is TGCGCCAGCAGCCAAGATCGAGGGAACTACAATGAGCAGTTCTTC. Translation gives CASSQDRGNYNEQFF.

The chain combines TRBV7-9 with TRBJ2-5, with D hard to call. There are 11 residues in the CDR3. V was trimmed by 3 bases and J by 5 bases, leaving 4 bases between them. The germline V gene has CDR1 SEHNR and CDR2 FQNEAQ (reference sequence). CDR3 loop: CASSFGETQYF. The CDR3 nucleotides are TGTGCCAGCAGCTTCGGGGAGACCCAGTACTTC.

The chain employs TRBV7-2 and TRBJ2-1; D is possibly TRBD2 (6 bases). CDR3 size: 14 residues. CDR1 and CDR2 (germline): SGHTA, FQGNSA. The germline V and J ends were trimmed by 5 bases and 7 bases, with 15 bases remaining between them. The CDR3 nucleotides are TGTGCCAGCAGCCTGACTAGTATCCCTAATGAGCAGTTCTTC. It yields the protein CASSLTSIPNEQFF.

This rearrangement joins TRBV27 to TRBJ2-5; the match to TRBD1 covers 7 bases. The CDR3 totals 14 residues. The germline V gene encodes CDR1 MNHEY and CDR2 SMNVEV (reference sequence). The J segment lost 5 bases and the V segment lost 6 bases, leaving 9 bases of the junction unmatched. In DNA, the CDR3 is TGTGCCAGCAGACGACAGGGTGTTTTGGAGACCCAGTACTTC. As protein: CASRRQGVLETQYF.

This clone was seen a few times. The rearrangement joins TRBV7-9 to TRBJ2-1, with D tentatively TRBD2 (5 bases). The germline CDR1 and CDR2 sequences are SEHNR and FQNEAQ (reference sequence). With 7 bases removed from V and 5 bases from J, the gap between germline ends came to 18 bases. The CDR3 has 15 amino acids. DNA for the CDR3: TGTGCCAGCAAATTAAGAGGGAGTCTGGACAATGAGCAGTTCTTC. Its translation: CASKLRGSLDNEQFF.

This sequence joins TRBV28 and TRBJ2-1; 7 nucleotides agree with TRBD1. The ends lost 5 bases at V and 6 bases at J; junction bases unmatched: 10. The germline V gene encodes CDR1 MDHEN and CDR2 SYDVKM. This CDR3 has 15 amino acids. CDR3: CASSGWFQGVNEQFF. The CDR3 DNA reads TGTGCCAGCAGTGGGTGGTTCCAGGGGGTCAATGAGCAGTTCTTC.

The chain carries TRBV4-2 and TRBJ2-1, with 10 positions matching TRBD2. Trimming took 1 base from V and 8 from J; bases not matched to a gene: 5. This CDR3 contains 15 residues. The germline CDR1 and CDR2 sequences are LGHNA and YNFKEQ. CDR3 nucleotides: TGTGCCAGCAGCCAAGTTAAGCGGGAGGGTGATGAGCAGTTCTTC. It encodes CASSQVKREGDEQFF.

J is TRBJ1-2 and V is TRBV28; 8 bases agree with TRBD1. The CDR3 has 15 amino acids. CDR1 MDHEN and CDR2 SYDVKM come from the germline V gene. Trimming cost V 6 bases and J 4 bases; bases outside gene matches: 10. The chain's CDR3 is CASSRTGQGPYGYTF. CDR3 sequence (DNA): TGTGCCAGCAGCCGGACCGGACAGGGACCCTATGGCTACACCTTC.

The rearrangement uses TRBV28 and TRBJ2-7; TRBD1 matches at 8 bases. V was pared by 5 bases and J by 3 bases, with 6 bases of the junction left unmatched. The germline gives CDR1 MDHEN, CDR2 SYDVKM. CDR3 size: 14 residues. This chain's CDR3 is CASSRSGTGYEQYF. CDR3 in DNA: TGTGCCAGCAGTCGATCCGGGACAGGCTACGAGCAGTACTTC.

The chain's CDR3 is CASSQGLLSATQYF. The CDR3 coding sequence is TGTGCCAGCAGCCAAGGACTCTTGTCGGCGACCCAGTACTTC. The chain carries TRBV4-2 and TRBJ2-5; D is unresolved. Germline V gene data show CDR1 as LGHNA and CDR2 as YNFKEQ. V was trimmed by 1 base and J by 7 bases, leaving 13 bases between them. CDR3 length equals 14 residues.

The chain is built from TRBV4-1 and TRBJ2-2, with D perhaps given as TRBD1 or TRBD2 (5 bases each). The V and J ends lost 0 bases and 0 bases respectively, with 14 bases between them. CDR3 size: 18 residues. Germline CDR1 MGHRA, CDR2 YSYEKL. The CDR3 spells CASSQEGAGSTNTGELFF. The DNA of the CDR3 is TGCGCCAGCAGCCAAGAAGGGGCAGGGAGTACGAACACCGGGGAGCTGTTTTTT.

The gene calls are TRBV5-8 and TRBJ2-2; 9 bases map to TRBD1. Looked up from germline, CDR1 is SGHTS and CDR2 is YDEGEE. J gave up 4 bases and V 5 bases, and 9 bases lay outside the gene matches. The length of the CDR3 is 16 residues. CDR3 in DNA: TGTGCCAGCAGGGGACAGGGAAATTTGCTCACCGGGGAGCTGTTTTTT. This sequence encodes CASRGQGNLLTGELFF.

There are a few counts of this clone. CDR3 in amino acids: CASSLGGSSGGAFF. The CDR3 DNA reads as TGTGCCAGCAGCTTAGGCGGGTCCAGTGGCGGAGCTTTCTTT. The chain links TRBV7-9 to TRBJ1-1; D remains ambiguous. The CDR3 extends over 14 amino acids. The V end was cut by 1 base, the J end by 10 bases, with 16 bases between. Germline values: CDR1 SEHNR, CDR2 FQNEAQ (reference sequence).

This rearrangement joins TRBV7-9 to TRBJ2-7; no firm D call. The CDR3 consists of 19 residues. Germline V gene lookup returns CDR1 SEHNR and CDR2 FQNEAQ (reference sequence). Trimming cost V 1 base and J 3 bases, with 25 bases left between them. The CDR3 loop reads CASSLDLGFMGHPRYEQYF. CDR3 in DNA: TGTGCCAGCAGCTTAGATCTTGGTTTTATGGGTCACCCTCGCTACGAGCAGTACTTC.

The V gene is TRBV7-2, the J gene TRBJ2-2; D gene unclear. The V and J ends lost 5 bases and 4 bases respectively, with 14 bases between them. This CDR3 region has 15 residues. Germline CDR1 is SGHTA and CDR2 is FQGNSA. CDR3 amino acids: CASSRGSAATGELFF. CDR3 coding DNA: TGTGCCAGCAGCCGAGGATCGGCAGCCACCGGGGAGCTGTTTTTT.

This clone was seen more than once but under ten times. The V call is TRBV28, the J call TRBJ1-5; TRBD1 might be the D (5 bases). The V end lost 6 bases, the J end lost 3 bases, and 9 bases lay between the germline ends. This CDR3 has 13 residues. CDR1 MDHEN and CDR2 SYDVKM come from the germline V gene. CDR3 sequence: CASRGPINQPQHF. Written as DNA, the CDR3 is TGTGCCAGCAGGGGGCCTATCAATCAGCCCCAGCATTTT.

This clone was detected only once. This chain uses TRBV10-3 with TRBJ2-3; D may match TRBD1 or TRBD2 (6 bases each). V was cut by 4 bases and J by 3 bases, with 14 bases left in between. The CDR3 spans 15 residues. Germline assignment: CDR1 ENHRY and CDR2 SYGVKD. The CDR3 DNA sequence: TGTGCCATCAGTGGTTTGGGGGGCGGAACAGATACGCAGTATTTT. Its protein is CAISGLGGGTDTQYF.

This chain links TRBV2 with TRBJ2-2; no clear D. The germline V and J ends were trimmed by 5 bases and 12 bases, with 13 bases remaining between them. This CDR3 is built from 12 residues. Germline CDR1 reads SNHLY; CDR2 reads FYNNEI. The CDR3 DNA sequence: TGTGCCAGCAGTCTGGGAAGGGAACAGCTGTTTTTT. This gives the protein CASSLGREQLFF.

The rearrangement links TRBV19 to TRBJ1-5, with 8 bases matching TRBD1. With 3 bases clipped from V and 7 bases from J, the junction kept 5 bases outside the gene matches. The germline V gene has CDR1 LNHDA and CDR2 SQIVND (reference sequence). This CDR3 contains 14 residues. For the CDR3, the DNA is TGTGCCAGTAGTATCCGGACAGGGCACCAGCCCCAGCATTTT. Protein sequence: CASSIRTGHQPQHF. Combining the CDR3 with reference TRBV19 and TRBJ1-5 gives the whole variable domain DGGITQSPKYLFRKEGQNVTLSCEQNLNHDAMYWYRQDPGQGLRLIYYSQIVNDFQKGDIAEGYSVSREKKESFPLTVTSAQKNPTAFYLCASSIRTGHQPQHFGDGTRLSIL.

J is TRBJ1-6 and V is TRBV4-1; D might be TRBD1 (5 bases). Deletions cut 0 bases from V and 7 bases from J, with 13 bases between. The germline gives CDR1 MGHRA, CDR2 YSYEKL. The CDR3 covers 16 residues. The CDR3, as DNA: TGCGCCAGCAGCCAAGATGGGGGGAACGGGAATTCACCCCTCCACTTT. Translating gives CASSQDGGNGNSPLHF.

The V gene is TRBV2, the J gene TRBJ1-1; no definite D call. The CDR3 covers 13 residues. The germline gives CDR1 SNHLY, CDR2 FYNNEI. V lost 4 bases to trimming and J lost 1 base, with 7 bases between them. CDR3 residues: CASSGDQNTEAFF. The CDR3 DNA sequence: TGTGCCAGCAGTGGAGACCAGAACACTGAAGCTTTCTTT.

The chain has TRBV29-1 and TRBJ2-5; 14 nucleotides agree with TRBD2. The V segment lost 4 bases and the J segment 5 bases; nucleotides outside the gene matches: 3. CDR3 length equals 14 residues. Germline V gene data show CDR1 as SQVTM and CDR2 as ANQGSEA. The CDR3, as DNA: TGCAGCGTTGTGGGACTAGCGGGAGTCGAGACCCAGTACTTC. This codes for CSVVGLAGVETQYF.